Listed below are T cell receptor beta chains from one sample, sequenced in a study of blood T cell repertoires in COVID-19. Measured with immunoSEQ multiplex PCR; TCRdb has only the in-frame clones, and not every one. The sample has 100,000 to 150,000 clones, approximately 80% seen once. The source material was peripheral blood. The receptors originated from a human donor in a cohort sampled during active COVID-19. Both conserved end residues are part of each CDR3. The D gene is left open where the match is weak. Where a row states a size, it is once, few, many or the class of an expanded clone; other rows omit it.

CDR3aa	CDR3nt	v_gene	d_gene	abundance	j_gene
CASSSELSGGTQYF	TGTGCCAGCAGCTCCGAGCTATCGGGAGGTACGCAGTATTTT	TRBV7-2	TRBD2	-	TRBJ2-3
CSVVTGTGFSEAFF	TGCAGCGTCGTCACCGGGACAGGGTTCTCTGAAGCTTTCTTT	TRBV29-1	TRBD1	-	TRBJ1-1
CASSEGAFSGGTDTQYF	TGTGCCAGCAGCGAGGGGGCATTCTCGGGGGGCACAGATACGCAGTATTTT	TRBV9	-	-	TRBJ2-3
CASSKGQALNTGELFF	TGTGCCAGCAGCAAAGGACAGGCATTAAACACCGGGGAGCTGTTTTTT	TRBV21-1	-	-	TRBJ2-2
CASSSRTGGVGEQYF	TGCGCCAGCAGCAGCCGGACAGGGGGTGTAGGCGAGCAGTACTTC	TRBV5-1	TRBD1	-	TRBJ2-7
CASSLRTGGLTDTQYF	TGTGCCAGCAGTTTAAGAACGGGGGGGCTCACAGATACGCAGTATTTT	TRBV27	TRBD2	-	TRBJ2-3
CASSVTGDSGNTIYF	TGTGCCAGCAGCGTCACAGGAGACTCTGGAAACACCATATATTTT	TRBV9	-	-	TRBJ1-3
CASSYGDTDTQYF	TGTGCCAGCAGTTACGGAGATACAGATACGCAGTATTTT	TRBV6-2/TRBV6-3	-	-	TRBJ2-3
CASSQQVTDTQYF	TGTGCCAGCAGCCAACAGGTCACAGATACGCAGTATTTT	TRBV7-2	-	-	TRBJ2-3
CASSLAWEMNTEAFF	TGTGCCAGCAGCTTAGCGTGGGAGATGAACACTGAAGCTTTCTTT	TRBV7-9	-	-	TRBJ1-1
CASSYPGTYEQYF	TGTGCCAGCAGCTATCCGGGGACCTACGAGCAGTACTTC	TRBV5-8	-	-	TRBJ2-7
CASSSLGGGEQYF	TGTGCCAGCAGTTCCCTGGGAGGGGGCGAGCAGTACTTC	TRBV6-6	-	few	TRBJ2-7
CASSVGPDRDRQPQHF	TGTGCCAGCAGCGTAGGTCCGGACAGGGACCGACAGCCCCAGCATTTT	TRBV9	TRBD1	-	TRBJ1-5
CASSLFWRGDSPLHF	TGCGCCAGCAGCTTGTTTTGGAGGGGAGATTCACCCCTCCACTTT	TRBV5-1	-	-	TRBJ1-6
CASSIRDSTYGYTF	TGTGCCAGTAGTATCAGGGACAGCACCTATGGCTACACCTTC	TRBV19	TRBD1	-	TRBJ1-2
CASSQDGGGAWEQYF	TGCGCCAGCAGCCAAGACGGAGGGGGGGCGTGGGAGCAGTACTTC	TRBV4-1	-	-	TRBJ2-7
CASSFSGYEQFF	TGTGCCAGCAGTTTTTCGGGGTACGAGCAGTTCTTC	TRBV12-3/TRBV12-4	-	-	TRBJ2-1
CASISGGAFEQFF	TGTGCGAGCATTAGCGGGGGGGCCTTTGAGCAGTTCTTC	TRBV7-9	TRBD2	-	TRBJ2-1
CASSQGADSVNSPLHF	TGTGCCAGCAGCCAGGGGGCAGATTCAGTTAATTCACCCCTCCACTTT	TRBV5-4	TRBD1	few	TRBJ1-6
CASSTRGGSGTDTQYF	TGTGCCAGCAGCACACGAGGAGGTAGTGGTACAGATACGCAGTATTTT	TRBV11-1	-	-	TRBJ2-3
CASSAGLVVGNEQFF	TGTGCCAGTAGTGCAGGACTAGTGGTTGGCAATGAGCAGTTCTTC	TRBV19	TRBD2	once	TRBJ2-1
CASSRQLTGGHNSPLHF	TGTGCCAGCAGCCGTCAATTGACAGGGGGCCATAATTCACCCCTCCACTTT	TRBV13	TRBD1	-	TRBJ1-6
CASSVLAGGPTDTQYF	TGTGCCAGCAGCGTCCTAGCGGGGGGACCCACAGATACGCAGTATTTT	TRBV9	TRBD2	-	TRBJ2-3
CASSSHLGQPQHF	TGTGCCAGCAGCTCACACCTTGGTCAGCCCCAGCATTTT	TRBV7-2	-	-	TRBJ1-5
CASSLERGPGRETQYF	TGTGCCAGCAGCTTAGAGAGGGGGCCAGGGCGAGAGACCCAGTACTTC	TRBV7-2	TRBD1	-	TRBJ2-5
CASSLPLAGESRKYF	TGTGCCAGCAGCTTGCCTCTAGCGGGGGAGTCTCGGAAGTACTTC	TRBV11-2	TRBD2	few	TRBJ2-7
CASRQQGANTGELFF	TGTGCCAGTAGACAACAGGGGGCGAACACCGGGGAGCTGTTTTTT	TRBV19	TRBD1	-	TRBJ2-2
CASSLSQRAHNEQFF	TGTGCCAGCAGCTTATCCCAGCGGGCCCACAATGAGCAGTTCTTC	TRBV7-9	-	once	TRBJ2-1
CASSPGTGYGYTF	TGTGCCAGCAGCCCCGGGACAGGGTATGGCTACACCTTC	TRBV7-2	TRBD1	once	TRBJ1-2
CASSFLGGGSTDTQYF	TGTGCCAGCAGCTTCTTAGGCGGGGGTTCCACAGATACGCAGTATTTT	TRBV7-2	TRBD2	-	TRBJ2-3
CASSRQPGMVAIMNTEAFF	TGCGCCAGCAGCCGGCAGCCGGGTATGGTAGCTATTATGAACACTGAAGCTTTCTTT	TRBV4-1	-	once	TRBJ1-1
CASKDRGTNSGANVLTF	TGTGCCAGCAAAGACAGGGGGACCAACTCTGGGGCCAACGTCCTGACTTTC	TRBV19	TRBD1	-	TRBJ2-6
CASSYHNRGGYTF	TGTGCCAGCAGTTACCATAACAGGGGTGGCTACACCTTC	TRBV6-2/TRBV6-3	TRBD1	-	TRBJ1-2
CASTSTSYNEQFF	TGTGCCAGCACCTCCACCAGCTACAATGAGCAGTTCTTC	TRBV12-3/TRBV12-4	-	-	TRBJ2-1
CASSLGRLDYTF	TGCGCCAGCAGCTTGGGACGACTCGACTACACCTTC	TRBV5-1	-	few	TRBJ1-2
CASSLGEAGELFF	TGCGCCAGCAGCCTAGGCGAGGCCGGGGAGCTGTTTTTT	TRBV4-1	-	-	TRBJ2-2
CASSLVAGASQETQYF	TGTGCCAGCAGCTTAGTAGCAGGGGCCTCGCAAGAGACCCAGTACTTC	TRBV7-2	-	-	TRBJ2-5